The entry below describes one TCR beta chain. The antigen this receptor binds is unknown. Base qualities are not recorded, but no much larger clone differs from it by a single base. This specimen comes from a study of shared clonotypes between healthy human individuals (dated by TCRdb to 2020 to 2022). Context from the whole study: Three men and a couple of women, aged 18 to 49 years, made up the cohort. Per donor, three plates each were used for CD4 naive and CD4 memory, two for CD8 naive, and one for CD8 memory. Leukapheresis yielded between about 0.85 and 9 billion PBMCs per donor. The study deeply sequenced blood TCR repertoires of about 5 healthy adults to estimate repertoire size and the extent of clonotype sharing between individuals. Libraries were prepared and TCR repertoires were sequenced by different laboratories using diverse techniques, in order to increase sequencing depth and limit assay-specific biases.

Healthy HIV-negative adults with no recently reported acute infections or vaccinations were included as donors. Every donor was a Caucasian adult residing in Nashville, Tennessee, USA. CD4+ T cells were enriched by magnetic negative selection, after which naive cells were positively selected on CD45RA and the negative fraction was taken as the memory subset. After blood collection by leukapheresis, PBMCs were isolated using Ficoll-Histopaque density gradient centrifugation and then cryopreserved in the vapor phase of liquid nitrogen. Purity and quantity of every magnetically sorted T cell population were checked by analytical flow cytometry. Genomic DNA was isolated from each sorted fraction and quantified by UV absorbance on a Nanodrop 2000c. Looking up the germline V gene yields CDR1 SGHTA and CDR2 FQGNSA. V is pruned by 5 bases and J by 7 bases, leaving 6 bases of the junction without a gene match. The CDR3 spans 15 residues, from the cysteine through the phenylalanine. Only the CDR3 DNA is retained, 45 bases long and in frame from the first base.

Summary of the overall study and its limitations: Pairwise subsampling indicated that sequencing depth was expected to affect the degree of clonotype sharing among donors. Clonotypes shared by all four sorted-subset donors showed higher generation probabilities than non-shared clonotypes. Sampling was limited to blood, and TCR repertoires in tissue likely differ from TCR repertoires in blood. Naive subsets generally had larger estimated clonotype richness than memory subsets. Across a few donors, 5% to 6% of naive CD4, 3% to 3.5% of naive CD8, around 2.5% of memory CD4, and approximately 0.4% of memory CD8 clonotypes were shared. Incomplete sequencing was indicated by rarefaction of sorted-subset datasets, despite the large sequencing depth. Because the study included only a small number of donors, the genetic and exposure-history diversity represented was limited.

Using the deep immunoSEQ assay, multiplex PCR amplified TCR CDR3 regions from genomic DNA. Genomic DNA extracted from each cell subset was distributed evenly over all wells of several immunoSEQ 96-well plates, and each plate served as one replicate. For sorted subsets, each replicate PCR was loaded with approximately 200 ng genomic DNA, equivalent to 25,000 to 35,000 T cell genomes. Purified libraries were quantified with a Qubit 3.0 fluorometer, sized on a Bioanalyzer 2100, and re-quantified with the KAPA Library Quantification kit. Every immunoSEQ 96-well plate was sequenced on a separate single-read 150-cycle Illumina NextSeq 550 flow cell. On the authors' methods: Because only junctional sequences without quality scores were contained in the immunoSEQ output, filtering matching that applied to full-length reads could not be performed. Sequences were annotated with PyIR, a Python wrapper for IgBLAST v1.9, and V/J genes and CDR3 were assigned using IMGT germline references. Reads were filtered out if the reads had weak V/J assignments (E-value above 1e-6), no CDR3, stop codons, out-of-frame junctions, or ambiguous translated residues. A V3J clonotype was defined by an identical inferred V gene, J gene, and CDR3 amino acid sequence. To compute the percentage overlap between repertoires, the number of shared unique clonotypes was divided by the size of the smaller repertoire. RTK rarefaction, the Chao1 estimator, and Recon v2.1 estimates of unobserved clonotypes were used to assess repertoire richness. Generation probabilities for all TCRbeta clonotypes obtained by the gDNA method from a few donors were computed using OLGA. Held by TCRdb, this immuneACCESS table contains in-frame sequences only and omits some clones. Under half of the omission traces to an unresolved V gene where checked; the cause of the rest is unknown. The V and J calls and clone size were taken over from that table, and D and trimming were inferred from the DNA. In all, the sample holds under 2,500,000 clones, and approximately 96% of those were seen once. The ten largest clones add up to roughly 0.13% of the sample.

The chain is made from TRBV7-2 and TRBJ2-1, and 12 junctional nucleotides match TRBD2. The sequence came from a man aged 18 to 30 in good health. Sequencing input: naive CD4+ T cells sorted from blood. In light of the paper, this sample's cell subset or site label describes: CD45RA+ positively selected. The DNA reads TGTGCCAGCAGCCCGGGGACTAGCGGGCTAAATGAGCAGTTCTTC. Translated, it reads CASSPGTSGLNEQFF.